This T cell receptor beta chain was sequenced in a study of T cells after posttransplantation cyclophosphamide (dated by TCRdb to about 2016). Some background on the complete study: The study tracked T cell repertoire reconstitution by TRB sequencing after myeloablative bone marrow transplantation using posttransplantation cyclophosphamide as GVHD prophylaxis. Samples from 30 to 40 PTCy-treated patients and approximately 15 related bone marrow donors of those patients were subjected to antigen receptor sequencing. Public TRB sequences were queried against a database of over 3,500 sequences associated with responses to pathogens, tumor antigens, self-antigens and alloantigens. Because TRA and TRB clonality were tightly correlated in 8 or 9 samples, subsequent TCR analyses were focused on TRB only. Up to 3 additional blood samples from 2 to 5.2 years after transplant were also TRB-sequenced in 3 patients, as was pretransplant blood from a handful of patients. Blood from all 35 or so PTCy patients with 1-year posttransplant specimens was subjected to TRB sequencing.

Taken from the germline V gene (reference sequence), the CDR1 and CDR2 loops are MNHEY and SMNVEV. The V end loses 3 bases and the J end loses 1 base, and a stretch of 9 bases separates them. The CDR3 numbers 15 residues from cysteine through phenylalanine. Only CDR3 DNA is held: 45 bases, read in frame from base 1. Overall study outcomes, separate from this receptor: Donor-recipient similarity was low at 1-2 months but rose over the first year, and later blood repertoires were often dominated by donor CD8+ memory clones. Across roughly 48 patients, TRB clonality was highly associated with recipient CMV seropositivity and CMV reactivation, and diversity in PTCy patients was similar to diversity in CNI/methotrexate controls. The TRB repertoires of T cells infiltrating skin or GI tract showed only limited overlap with the TRB repertoires of T cells in blood.

Remarks on this clone: What antigen it recognizes has not been identified. No much larger clone is present one base from it, and per-base qualities are unavailable.

Genomic DNA was the input for TRB sequencing, which was run either with the immunoSEQ assay at survey resolution or with the hsTCRB kit. As for the authors' bioinformatics: The immunoSEQ software handled initial read processing, and the LymphoSeq R package was used for repertoire analyses. Clonality was computed as 1 minus normalized Shannon entropy, and a Gini coefficient was also calculated for each TRB dataset. Phenotypes of unsorted samples were inferred by mapping TRB sequences from sorted subsets of the recipient or donor onto unsorted samples of the same recipient. TCRdb took this table from immuneACCESS and kept in-frame rearrangements with V and J called. Such tables lack part of the clones; where checked against another copy, unresolved V genes explain under half of the gap, and the rest is unexplained. V and J calls plus clone size are reproduced from that table; the DNA served to infer D and trimming. For this sample the table gives tens of thousands of clones, of which 90% were detected only once. 2% to 3% of the sample comes from the top ten.

Reading the label with the study, this specimen's treatment or condition is: high-dose cyclophosphamide on days +3 and +4 as single-agent GVHD prophylaxis. Patients in the PTCy group got busulfan and fludarabine conditioning, a marrow graft from a related or unrelated donor, and cyclophosphamide on days +3 and +4. The PTCy-treated patients were enrolled in a prospective multi-institutional clinical trial. Peripheral blood and bone marrow mononuclear cells were isolated by Ficoll-Hypaque density centrifugation and were cryopreserved. This chain is built from TRBV27 and TRBJ2-2; no confident D gene assignment can be made. The sequence derives from a male patient aged 60-70 years who received an allogeneic stem cell transplant from a related donor and was CMV-positive. After a transplant, some of the T cells may come from the graft donor. The sample consisted of PBMCs, taken less than 70 days after allogeneic stem cell transplant with posttransplant cyclophosphamide. The nucleotide sequence is given as TGTGCCAGCAGTTTTATTTCGGGGAACACCGGGGAGCTGTTTTTT. It encodes CASSFISGNTGELFF.